This TCR beta chain was sequenced during a study of cytomegalovirus exposure and HLA in healthy donors. Study conclusions and caveats: The only immune exposure information that was available was CMV serostatus. Rare TCR sequences predominated, though certain public TCRs were found in many donors. Per a prior analysis, the majority of TCR beta V segments were productive roughly 87% or roughly 30% of the time. Reportedly, HLA-A and HLA-B alleles of most subjects were accurately predicted from TCR beta.

Researchers ran the PCR with 60 Vbeta and 13 Jbeta primers. Profiled with immunoSEQ multiplex PCR; TCRdb holds only in-frame clones, not every one. The profile shows around 54,000 clones, about three quarters of them singletons. Details on this clone: Its antigen remains unknown.

Trimming stripped 0 bases from V and 7 bases from J, with 14 bases between. The CDR3 has 15 amino acids. Germline-derived CDR1 and CDR2 are SGHKS and YYEKEE (reference sequence). This sequence originates from a man aged 25 to 40 in good health and CMV-seropositive. The source material was PBMCs. V usage is TRBV5-5 and J usage is TRBJ1-5, with D possibly being TRBD1 (6 bases). The CDR3 sequence is CASSLANRVGQPQHF. CDR3 nucleotide sequence: TGTGCCAGCAGCTTGGCCAACAGGGTAGGGCAGCCCCAGCATTTT.